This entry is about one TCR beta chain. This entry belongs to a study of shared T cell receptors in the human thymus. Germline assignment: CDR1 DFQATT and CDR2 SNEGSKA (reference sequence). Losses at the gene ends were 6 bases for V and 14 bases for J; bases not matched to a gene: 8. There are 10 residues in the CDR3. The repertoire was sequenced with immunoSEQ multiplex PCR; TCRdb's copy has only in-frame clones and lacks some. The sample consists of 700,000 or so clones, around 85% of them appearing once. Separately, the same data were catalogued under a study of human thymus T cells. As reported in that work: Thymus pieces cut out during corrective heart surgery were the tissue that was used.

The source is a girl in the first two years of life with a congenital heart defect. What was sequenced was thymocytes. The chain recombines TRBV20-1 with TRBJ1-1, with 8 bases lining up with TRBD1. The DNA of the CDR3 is TGCAGTGCCCGAGGACAGGGAGGGTTCTTT. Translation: CSARGQGGFF.